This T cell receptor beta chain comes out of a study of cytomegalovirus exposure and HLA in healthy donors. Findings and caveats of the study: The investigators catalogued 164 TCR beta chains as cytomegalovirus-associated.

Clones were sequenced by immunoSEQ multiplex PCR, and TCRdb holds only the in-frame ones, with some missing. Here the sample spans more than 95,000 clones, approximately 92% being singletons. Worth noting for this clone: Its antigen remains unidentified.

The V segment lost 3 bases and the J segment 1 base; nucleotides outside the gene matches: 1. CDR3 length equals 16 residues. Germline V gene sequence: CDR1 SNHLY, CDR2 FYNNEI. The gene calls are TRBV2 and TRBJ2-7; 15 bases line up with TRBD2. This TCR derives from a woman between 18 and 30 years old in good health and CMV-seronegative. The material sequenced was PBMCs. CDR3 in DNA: TGTGCCAGCAGTGAGGGACTAGCGGGAGGTTCCTACGAGCAGTACTTC. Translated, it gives CASSEGLAGGSYEQYF.